This T cell receptor (beta chain) was documented in a study of blood T cells in healthy people across ages. This CDR3 spans 13 amino acids. Germline V gene lookup returns CDR1 MDHEN and CDR2 SYDVKM. V shed 2 bases and J shed 4 bases, with 8 bases lying between them. Next came a second PCR, run for roughly 6 to 11 cycles, which used a sample-barcoded 5' primer along with a J-beta primer mix. TCRdb called the 5' RACE reads again in MiXCR, with one record for every CDR3 protein. Of about 800,000 distinct CDR3 sequences in the sample, roughly 50% are singletons; the top ten hold 22%. Sequencing input: blood. The V and J genes are TRBV28 and TRBJ1-1; D call uncertain. This sequence was found in a man between 25 and 39 years old in good health. The CDR3, as DNA: TGTGCCAGCAGTTTAGGGCAGATCACTGAAGCTTTCTTT. This sequence encodes CASSLGQITEAFF.